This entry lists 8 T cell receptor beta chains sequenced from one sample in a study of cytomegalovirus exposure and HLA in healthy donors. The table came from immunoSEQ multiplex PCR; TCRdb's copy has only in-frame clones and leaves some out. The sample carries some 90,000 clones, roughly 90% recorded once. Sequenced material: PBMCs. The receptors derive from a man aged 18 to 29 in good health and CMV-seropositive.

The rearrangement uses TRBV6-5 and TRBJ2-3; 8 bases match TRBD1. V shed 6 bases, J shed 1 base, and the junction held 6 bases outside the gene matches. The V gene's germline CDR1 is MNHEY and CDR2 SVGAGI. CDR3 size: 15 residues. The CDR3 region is CASRHGQGRTDTQYF. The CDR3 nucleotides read TGTGCCAGCAGACATGGACAGGGACGCACAGATACGCAGTATTTT.

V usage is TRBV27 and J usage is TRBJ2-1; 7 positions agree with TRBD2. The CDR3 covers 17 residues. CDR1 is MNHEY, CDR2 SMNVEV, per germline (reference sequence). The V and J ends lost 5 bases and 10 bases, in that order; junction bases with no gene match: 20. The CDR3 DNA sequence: TGTGCCAGCAGTCCGACCGCGGGGGACTATGCCCCCCGGGAGCAGTTCTTC. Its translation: CASSPTAGDYAPREQFF.

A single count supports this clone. In nucleotides, the CDR3 is TGCAGCGTTGAACAAACAGGGGTGGGCGAAAAACTGTTTTTT. It specifies CSVEQTGVGEKLFF. The chain links TRBV29-1 to TRBJ1-4, with 7 bases aligning to TRBD1. From germline, CDR1 is SQVTM and CDR2 ANQGSEA. This CDR3 region has 14 residues. The trim removed 2 bases at V and 8 bases at J, leaving 8 bases unmatched. Full variable domain (outside the CDR3, taken from reference TRBV29-1 and TRBJ1-4): SAVISQKPSRDICQRGTSLTIQCQVDSQVTMMFWYRQQPGQSLTLIATANQGSEATYESGFVIDKFPISRPNLTFSTLTVSNMSPEDSSIYLCSVEQTGVGEKLFFGSGTQLSVL.

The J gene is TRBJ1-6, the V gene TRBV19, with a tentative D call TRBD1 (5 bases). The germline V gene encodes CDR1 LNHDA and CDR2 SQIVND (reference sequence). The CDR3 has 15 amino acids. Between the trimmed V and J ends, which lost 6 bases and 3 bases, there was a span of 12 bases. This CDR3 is CASRLDSSYNSPLHF. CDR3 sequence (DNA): TGTGCCAGTAGGCTAGACAGCAGCTATAATTCACCCCTCCACTTT.

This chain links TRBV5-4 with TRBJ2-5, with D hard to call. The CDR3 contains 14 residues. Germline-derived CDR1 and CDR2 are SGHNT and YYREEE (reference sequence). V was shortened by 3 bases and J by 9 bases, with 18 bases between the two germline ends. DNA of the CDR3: TGTGCCAGCAGCTCACCAGTAGTACAGTCGGCCCAGTACTTC. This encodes CASSSPVVQSAQYF.

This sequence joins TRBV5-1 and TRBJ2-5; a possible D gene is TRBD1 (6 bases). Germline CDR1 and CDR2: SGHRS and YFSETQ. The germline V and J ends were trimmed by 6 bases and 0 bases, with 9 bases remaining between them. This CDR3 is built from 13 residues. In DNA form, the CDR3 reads TGCGCCAGCAACACAGGGAACCAAGAGACCCAGTACTTC. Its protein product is CASNTGNQETQYF.

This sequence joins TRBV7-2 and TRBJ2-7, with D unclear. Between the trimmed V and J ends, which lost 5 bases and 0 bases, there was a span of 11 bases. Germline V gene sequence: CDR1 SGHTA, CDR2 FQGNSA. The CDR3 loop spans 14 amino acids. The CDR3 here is CASSPSLSSYEQYF. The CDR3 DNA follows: TGTGCCAGCAGCCCCTCCCTCAGCTCCTACGAGCAGTACTTC.

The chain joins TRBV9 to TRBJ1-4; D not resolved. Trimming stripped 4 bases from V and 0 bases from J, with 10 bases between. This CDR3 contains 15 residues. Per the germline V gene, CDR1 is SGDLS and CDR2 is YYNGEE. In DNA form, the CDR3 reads TGTGCCAGCAGCCCGCGACTTGCAACTAATGAAAAACTGTTTTTT. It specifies CASSPRLATNEKLFF.